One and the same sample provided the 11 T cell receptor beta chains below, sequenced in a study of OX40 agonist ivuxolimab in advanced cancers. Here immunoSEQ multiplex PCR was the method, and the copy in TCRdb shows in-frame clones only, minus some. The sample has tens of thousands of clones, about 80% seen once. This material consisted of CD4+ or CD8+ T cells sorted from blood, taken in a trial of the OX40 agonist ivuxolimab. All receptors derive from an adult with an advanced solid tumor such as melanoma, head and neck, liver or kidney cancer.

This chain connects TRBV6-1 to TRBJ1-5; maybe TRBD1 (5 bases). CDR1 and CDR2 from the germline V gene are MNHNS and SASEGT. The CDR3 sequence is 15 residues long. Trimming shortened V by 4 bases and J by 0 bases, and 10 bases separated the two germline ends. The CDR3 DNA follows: TGTGCCAGCAGTGTCCAGGGCCTTAGCAATCAGCCCCAGCATTTT. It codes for CASSVQGLSNQPQHF.

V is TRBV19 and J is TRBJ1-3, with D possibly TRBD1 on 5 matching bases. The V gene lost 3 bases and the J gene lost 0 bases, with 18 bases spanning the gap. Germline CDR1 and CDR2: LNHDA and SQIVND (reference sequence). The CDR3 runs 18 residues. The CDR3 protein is CASSIGPGQGSSGNTIYF. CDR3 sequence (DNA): TGTGCCAGTAGTATTGGACCAGGTCAGGGTAGCTCTGGAAACACCATATATTTT.

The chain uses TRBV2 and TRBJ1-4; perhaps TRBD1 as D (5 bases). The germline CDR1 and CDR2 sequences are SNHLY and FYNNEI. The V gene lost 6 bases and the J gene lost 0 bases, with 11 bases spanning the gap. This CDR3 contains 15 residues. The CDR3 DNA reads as TGTGCCAGCAGGCTAACAGGTGCAACTAATGAAAAACTGTTTTTT. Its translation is CASRLTGATNEKLFF.

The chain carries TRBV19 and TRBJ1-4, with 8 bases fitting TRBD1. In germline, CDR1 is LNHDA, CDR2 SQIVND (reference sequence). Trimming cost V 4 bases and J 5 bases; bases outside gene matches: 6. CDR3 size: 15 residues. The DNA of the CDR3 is TGTGCCAGTAGTACTGGACAGGGCTGGAATGAAAAACTGTTTTTT. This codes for CASSTGQGWNEKLFF. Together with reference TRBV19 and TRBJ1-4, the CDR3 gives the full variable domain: DGGITQSPKYLFRKEGQNVTLSCEQNLNHDAMYWYRQDPGQGLRLIYYSQIVNDFQKGDIAEGYSVSREKKESFPLTVTSAQKNPTAFYLCASSTGQGWNEKLFFGSGTQLSVL.

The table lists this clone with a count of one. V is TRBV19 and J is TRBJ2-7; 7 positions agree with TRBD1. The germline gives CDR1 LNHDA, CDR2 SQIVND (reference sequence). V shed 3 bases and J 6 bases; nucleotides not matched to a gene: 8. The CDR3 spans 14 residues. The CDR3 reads CASSIRQGQGEQYF. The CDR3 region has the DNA TGTGCCAGTAGTATTCGACAGGGCCAGGGCGAGCAGTACTTC.

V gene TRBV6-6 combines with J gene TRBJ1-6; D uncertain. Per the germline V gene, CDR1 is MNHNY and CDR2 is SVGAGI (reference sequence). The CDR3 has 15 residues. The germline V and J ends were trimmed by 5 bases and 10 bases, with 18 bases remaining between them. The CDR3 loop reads CASSEARAQESPLHF. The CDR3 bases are TGTGCCAGCAGTGAGGCCCGGGCCCAGGAATCACCCCTCCACTTT.

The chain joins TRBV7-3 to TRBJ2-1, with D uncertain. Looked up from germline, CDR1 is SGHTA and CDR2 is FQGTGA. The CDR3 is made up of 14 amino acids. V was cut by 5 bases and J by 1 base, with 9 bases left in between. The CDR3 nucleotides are TGTGCCAGCAGCCCCGACGGGTCCTACAATGAGCAGTTCTTC. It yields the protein CASSPDGSYNEQFF.

The CDR3 DNA is TGTGCCAGCAACCTTCCCGGGACAGAGCAGTTCTTC. The encoded protein is CASNLPGTEQFF. The chain is built from TRBV6-6 and TRBJ2-1, with TRBD1 as a possible D gene (6 bases). This CDR3 spans 12 amino acids. The ends were cut back, 7 bases at V and 10 bases at J, with 14 bases in the middle. Germline V lookup: CDR1 MNHNY, CDR2 SVGAGI (reference sequence).

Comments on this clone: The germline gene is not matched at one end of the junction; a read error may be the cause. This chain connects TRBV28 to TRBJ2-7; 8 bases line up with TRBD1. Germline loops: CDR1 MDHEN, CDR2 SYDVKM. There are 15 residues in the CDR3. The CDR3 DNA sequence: TGTGCCAGCGGTTTTTCTGGACAGGGCACCTACGAGCAGTACTTC. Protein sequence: CASGFSGQGTYEQYF.

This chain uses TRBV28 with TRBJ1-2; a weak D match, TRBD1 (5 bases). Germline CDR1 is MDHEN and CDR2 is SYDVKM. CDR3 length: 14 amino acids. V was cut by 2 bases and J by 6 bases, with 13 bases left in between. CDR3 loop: CASSLSRGADGYTF. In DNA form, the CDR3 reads TGTGCCAGCAGTTTAAGTCGCGGGGCGGATGGCTACACCTTC.

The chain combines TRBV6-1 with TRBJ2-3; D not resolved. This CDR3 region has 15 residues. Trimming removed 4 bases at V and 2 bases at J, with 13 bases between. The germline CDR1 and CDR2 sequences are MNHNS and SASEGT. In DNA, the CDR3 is TGTGCCAGCAGTGCCCTACACGGAGTCACAGATACGCAGTATTTT. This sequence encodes CASSALHGVTDTQYF.